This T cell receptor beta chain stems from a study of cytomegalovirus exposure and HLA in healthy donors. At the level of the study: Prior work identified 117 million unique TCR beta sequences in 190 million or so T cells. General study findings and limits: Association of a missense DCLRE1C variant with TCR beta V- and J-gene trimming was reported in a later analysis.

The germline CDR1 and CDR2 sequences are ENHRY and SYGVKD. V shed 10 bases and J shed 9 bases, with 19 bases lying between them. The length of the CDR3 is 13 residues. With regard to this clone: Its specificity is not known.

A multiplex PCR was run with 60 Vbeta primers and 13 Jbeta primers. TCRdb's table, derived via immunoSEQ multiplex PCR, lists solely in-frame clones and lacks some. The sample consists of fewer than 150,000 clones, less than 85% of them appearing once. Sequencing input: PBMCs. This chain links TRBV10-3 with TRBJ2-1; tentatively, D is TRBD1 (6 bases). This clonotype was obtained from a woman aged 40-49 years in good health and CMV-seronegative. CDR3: CATRAAEGGEQFF. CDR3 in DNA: TGTGCCACTAGAGCGGCGGAAGGGGGTGAGCAGTTCTTC.